Given below is one TCR beta chain in context. The data derive from a study of blood T cell repertoires in COVID-19. In germline, CDR1 is SGHTS, CDR2 YDEGEE. Losses at the gene ends were 2 bases for V and 3 bases for J; bases not matched to a gene: 8. The CDR3 covers 15 residues. Contact with a PCR-confirmed or clinician-diagnosed COVID-19 case occurred within 2 weeks of entry. Original handling: Nucleated cell number was recorded as an estimate derived from reference gene primer amplification. Here immunoSEQ multiplex PCR was the method, and the copy in TCRdb shows in-frame clones only, minus some. The V and J calls and clone size were taken over from that table, and D and trimming were inferred from the DNA. The sample lists 300,000 to 350,000 clones; about nine tenths were seen once.

Sequencing used PBMCs or T cells enriched from blood (not recorded which). The V and J genes are TRBV5-8 and TRBJ2-7, with 7 bases that match TRBD2. The source is a woman aged 25 to 45 who had been exposed to COVID-19. The DNA for the CDR3 is TGTGCCAGCAGCTTACGGGGGGATAGGAGCTACGAGCAGTACTTC. This gives the protein CASSLRGDRSYEQYF.